This T cell receptor beta chain was sequenced for a study of vaccination effects on CD4 cells after COVID-19. Study-level background: After expansion with viral peptide pools in the ViraFEST assay, antigen-specific CD4+ T cells were sequenced. A median of 72 days separated the second dose and sampling.

As to this clone: The target antigen is unknown.

Culture proceeded for nine to eleven days, and CD4+ T cells were then isolated. Infection dated between March and December 2020, before the Alpha, Beta and Delta variants reached the United States. Either the BNT162b2 or mRNA-1273 vaccine was given to participants in two doses. IL-2 medium was substituted for half the medium on days 3 and 7. Germline V gives CDR1 ENHRY, CDR2 SYGVKD. Trimming at V came to 5 bases and at J to 7 bases, leaving 8 bases not matched to a gene. CDR3 length: 15 amino acids. The repertoire was sequenced with immunoSEQ multiplex PCR; TCRdb's copy has only in-frame clones and lacks some. This sample has 35,000 to 45,000 clones, with less than 85% found just once.

This clonotype was obtained from a human donor who had a prior SARS-CoV-2 infection. The chain recombines TRBV10-3 with TRBJ1-4; 9 positions agree with TRBD1. The specimen comprised CD4+ T cells from PBMCs cultured without peptide, sampled after COVID-19 vaccination. CDR3 coding DNA: TGTGCCATCAGTCTCGGTTTGGGACAGGGTGAAAAACTGTTTTTT. Amino acid sequence: CAISLGLGQGEKLFF.